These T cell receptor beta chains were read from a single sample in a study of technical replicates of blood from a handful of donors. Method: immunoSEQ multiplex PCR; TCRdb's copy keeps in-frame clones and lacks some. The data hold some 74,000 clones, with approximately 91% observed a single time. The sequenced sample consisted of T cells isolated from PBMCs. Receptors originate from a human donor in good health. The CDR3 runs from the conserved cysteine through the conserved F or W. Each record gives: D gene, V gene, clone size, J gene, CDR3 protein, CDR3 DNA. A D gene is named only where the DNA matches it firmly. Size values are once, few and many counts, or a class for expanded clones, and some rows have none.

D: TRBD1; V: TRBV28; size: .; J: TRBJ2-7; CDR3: CASSLSGQTYEQYF; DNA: TGTGCCAGCAGTTTATCGGGACAGACCTACGAGCAGTACTTC
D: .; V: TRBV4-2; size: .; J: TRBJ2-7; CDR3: CASRATGWAEQYF; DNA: TGTGCCAGCAGAGCAACAGGGTGGGCCGAGCAGTACTTC
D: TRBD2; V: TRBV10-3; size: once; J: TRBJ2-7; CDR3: CAISTAGVNEQYF; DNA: TGTGCCATCAGTACGGCGGGAGTGAACGAGCAGTACTTC
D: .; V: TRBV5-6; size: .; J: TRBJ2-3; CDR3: CASSFLGEGTDTQYF; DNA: TGTGCCAGCAGCTTTTTGGGAGAAGGGACAGATACGCAGTATTTT
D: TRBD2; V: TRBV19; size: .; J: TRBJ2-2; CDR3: CASRIAGVSGELFF; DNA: TGTGCCAGTAGGATAGCGGGAGTGTCTGGGGAGCTGTTTTTT
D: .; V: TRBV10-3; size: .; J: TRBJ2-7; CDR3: CAIRSSSYEQYF; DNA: TGTGCCATCAGGTCTAGCTCCTACGAGCAGTACTTC
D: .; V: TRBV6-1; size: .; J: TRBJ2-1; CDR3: CASSVLMGRENEQFF; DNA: TGTGCCAGCAGTGTTCTTATGGGGAGAGAAAATGAGCAGTTCTTC
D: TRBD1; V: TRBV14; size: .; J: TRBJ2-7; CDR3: CASSDAGTVPYEQYF; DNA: TGTGCCAGCAGCGACGCCGGGACAGTCCCCTACGAGCAGTACTTC
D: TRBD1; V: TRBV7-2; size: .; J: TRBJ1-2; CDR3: CASSLGDRLTEGYTF; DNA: TGTGCCAGCAGCTTAGGGGACAGACTCACCGAGGGCTACACCTTC
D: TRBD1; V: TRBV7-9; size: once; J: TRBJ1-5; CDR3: CASGPGGSQPQHF; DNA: TGTGCCAGCGGGCCAGGGGGGAGTCAGCCCCAGCATTTT
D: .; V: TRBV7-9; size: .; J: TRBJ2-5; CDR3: CASSLRQQETQYF; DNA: TGTGCCAGCAGCTTACGTCAGCAAGAGACCCAGTACTTC
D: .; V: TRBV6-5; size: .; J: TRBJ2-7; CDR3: CASSYPGGERLFEQYF; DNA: TGTGCCAGCAGTTACCCCGGGGGAGAGCGCCTGTTCGAGCAGTACTTC
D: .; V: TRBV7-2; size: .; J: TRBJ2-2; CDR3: CATLFPGRAVAGELFF; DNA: TGTGCCACCCTCTTTCCTGGCAGAGCGGTAGCCGGGGAGCTGTTTTTT
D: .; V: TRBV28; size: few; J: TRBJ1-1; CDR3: CASSLSSGGSTEAFF; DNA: TGTGCCAGCAGTTTATCGTCCGGCGGCTCCACTGAAGCTTTCTTT
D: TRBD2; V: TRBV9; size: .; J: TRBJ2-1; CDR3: CASSPLTSGVHNEQFF; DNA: TGTGCCAGCAGCCCCTTGACTAGCGGGGTTCACAATGAGCAGTTCTTC
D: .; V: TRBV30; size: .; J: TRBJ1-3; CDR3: CAWSGKAGGNTIYF; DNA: TGTGCCTGGAGTGGAAAGGCGGGTGGAAACACCATATATTTT
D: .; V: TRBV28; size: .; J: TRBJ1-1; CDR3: CASMEAAEDTEAFF; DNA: TGTGCCAGCATGGAGGCGGCTGAGGACACTGAAGCTTTCTTT
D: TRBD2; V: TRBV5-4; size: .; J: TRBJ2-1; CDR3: CASSLWASGSNEQFF; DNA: TGTGCCAGCAGCTTGTGGGCTAGCGGGAGTAATGAGCAGTTCTTC
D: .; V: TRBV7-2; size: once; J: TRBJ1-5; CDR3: CASSLVEQPQHF; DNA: TGTGCCAGCAGCTTGGTGGAGCAGCCCCAGCATTTT
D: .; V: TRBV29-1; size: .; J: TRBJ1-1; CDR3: CSVVKLNTEAFF; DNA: TGCAGCGTTGTGAAGCTGAACACTGAAGCTTTCTTT
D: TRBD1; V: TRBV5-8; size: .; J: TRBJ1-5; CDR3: CASSYRGDYSNQPQHF; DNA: TGTGCCAGCAGCTACAGGGGGGACTATAGCAATCAGCCCCAGCATTTT
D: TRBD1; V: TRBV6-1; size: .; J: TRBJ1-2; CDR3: CASSGLVRQGAYGYTF; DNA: TGTGCCAGCAGTGGGCTCGTGCGACAGGGGGCCTATGGCTACACCTTC
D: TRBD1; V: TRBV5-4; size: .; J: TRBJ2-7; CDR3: CASSSWGQVVQQYF; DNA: TGTGCCAGCAGCTCTTGGGGACAGGTGGTACAGCAGTACTTC
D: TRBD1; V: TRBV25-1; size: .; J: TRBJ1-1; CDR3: CASSTPTGRNTEAFF; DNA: TGTGCCAGCAGTACACCGACAGGGAGGAACACTGAAGCTTTCTTT
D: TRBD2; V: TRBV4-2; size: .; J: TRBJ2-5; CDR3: CASSQVYDFSPHTSGLGETQYF; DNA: TGTGCCAGCAGCCAAGTTTACGACTTCTCTCCCCATACTAGCGGGTTGGGAGAGACCCAGTACTTC
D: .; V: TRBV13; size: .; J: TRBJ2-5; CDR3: CASSEIMGGETQYF; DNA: TGTGCCAGCAGCGAAATTATGGGCGGGGAGACCCAGTACTTC
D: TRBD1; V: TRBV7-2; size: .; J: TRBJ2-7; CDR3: CASRSGTGGGEQYF; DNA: TGTGCCAGCAGGTCCGGGACAGGGGGCGGTGAGCAGTACTTC
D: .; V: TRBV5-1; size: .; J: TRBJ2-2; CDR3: CASNTGTHTGELFF; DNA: TGCGCCAGCAACACCGGGACACACACCGGGGAGCTGTTTTTT
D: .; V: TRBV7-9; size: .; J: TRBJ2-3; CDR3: CASSLELTTDTQYF; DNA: TGTGCCAGCAGCCTAGAGCTGACTACAGATACGCAGTATTTT
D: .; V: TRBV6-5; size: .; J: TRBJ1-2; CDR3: CASSYQDSFYGYTF; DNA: TGTGCCAGCAGTTACCAGGACAGTTTCTATGGCTACACCTTC